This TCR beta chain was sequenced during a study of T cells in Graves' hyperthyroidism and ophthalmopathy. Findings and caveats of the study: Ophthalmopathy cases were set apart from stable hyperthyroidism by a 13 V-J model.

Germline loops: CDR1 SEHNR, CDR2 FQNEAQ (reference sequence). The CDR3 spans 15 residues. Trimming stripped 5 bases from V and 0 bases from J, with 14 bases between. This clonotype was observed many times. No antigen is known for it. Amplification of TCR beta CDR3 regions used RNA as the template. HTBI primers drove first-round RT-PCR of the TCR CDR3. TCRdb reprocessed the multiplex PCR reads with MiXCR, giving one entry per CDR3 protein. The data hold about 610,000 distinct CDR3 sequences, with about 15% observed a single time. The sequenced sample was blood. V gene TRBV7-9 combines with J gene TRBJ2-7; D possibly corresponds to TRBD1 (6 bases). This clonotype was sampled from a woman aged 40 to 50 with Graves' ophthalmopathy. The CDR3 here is CASSTLWDTSYEQYF. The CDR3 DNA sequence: TGTGCCAGCAGCACCCTCTGGGACACCTCCTACGAGCAGTACTTC.